The 23 T cell receptor beta chains presented below share a single source sample, sequenced in a study of T-cell memory formation after mild COVID-19. Each CDR3 protein is one row after TCRdb ran MiXCR on the 5' RACE reads. The repertoire holds 98,000 or so distinct CDR3 sequences, with 18% as singletons. The sequenced sample was PBMCs or a T cell subset sorted from them (not recorded which). The receptors here all came from a man between 18 and 35 years old who had mild COVID-19 (a few samples of this study predate the infection). Cell type and time point are not known.

The table lists this clonotype with a few counts. The gene calls are TRBV12-3 or TRBV12-4 and TRBJ1-1; TRBD1 matches 9 bases. V dropped 5 bases and J dropped 8; count of bases not matched to a gene: 6. CDR3 length: 13 residues. This CDR3 is CASSPQTGGEAFF. CDR3 nucleotides: TGTGCCAGCAGTCCTCAGACAGGGGGGGAAGCTTTCTTT.

This clonotype was counted only a few times. This chain links TRBV7-2 with TRBJ2-3, with D maybe TRBD1 (6 bases). The CDR3 spans 12 residues. CDR1 and CDR2 (germline): SGHTA, FQGNSA. Trimming took 11 bases from V and 3 from J, leaving 12 bases between them. In nucleotides, the CDR3 is TGTGCCTCCAACAGGGTTACAGATACGCAGTATTTT. Protein sequence: CASNRVTDTQYF. The whole variable domain, filled in from reference TRBV7-2 and TRBJ2-3, reads GAGVSQSPSNKVTEKGKDVELRCDPISGHTALYWYRQSLGQGLEFLIYFQGNSAPDKSGLPSDRFSAERTGGSVSTLTIQRTQQEDSAVYLCASNRVTDTQYFGPGTRLTVL.

This clonotype was observed once. CDR3 amino acids: CASSQEPGGEKLFF. The CDR3 nucleotides are TGTGCCAGCAGCCAAGAGCCAGGTGGCGAAAAACTGTTTTTT. The chain links TRBV4-2 to TRBJ1-4; D ambiguous. There are 14 residues in the CDR3. V lost 0 bases to trimming and J lost 8 bases, with 10 bases between them. CDR1 LGHNA and CDR2 YNFKEQ come from the germline V gene.

This clonotype has a count of ten or more. V gene TRBV7-7 combines with J gene TRBJ2-5, with D perhaps being TRBD1 or TRBD2 (5 bases each). The CDR3 is 14 amino acids. Germline CDR1 SSHAT, CDR2 FNYEAQ (reference sequence). V was clipped by 1 base and J by 0 bases, with 6 bases between them. This CDR3 reads CASSLVGDQETQYF. CDR3 coding DNA: TGTGCCAGCAGCTTAGTGGGGGACCAAGAGACCCAGTACTTC.

J is TRBJ2-7 and V is TRBV6-6, with D possibly TRBD2 on 6 matching bases. The CDR3 runs 15 residues. The germline V gene encodes CDR1 MNHNY and CDR2 SVGAGI (reference sequence). Trimming removed 3 bases from V and 1 base from J, with 13 bases in between. The CDR3 is CASSYSPGVSYEQYF. The CDR3 DNA is TGTGCCAGCAGTTATAGCCCGGGGGTATCCTACGAGCAGTACTTC.

The chain carries TRBV14 and TRBJ2-2; TRBD1 or TRBD2 may be the D gene (6 bases each). Germline-derived CDR1 and CDR2 are SGHDN and FVKESK. The germline V and J ends were trimmed by 2 bases and 3 bases, with 13 bases remaining between them. This CDR3 spans 16 amino acids. In DNA form, the CDR3 reads TGTGCCAGCAGCCAAAATTGGGGGGCTGACACCGGGGAGCTGTTTTTT. Translated: CASSQNWGADTGELFF.

CDR3 protein: CASSLGLQGWAETQYF. The CDR3 DNA reads as TGCGCCAGCAGCTTGGGATTGCAGGGGTGGGCAGAGACCCAGTACTTC. The chain employs TRBV5-1 and TRBJ2-5, with D perhaps matching TRBD1 (6 bases). The CDR3 extends over 16 amino acids. Trimming shortened V by 0 bases and J by 4 bases, and 16 bases separated the two germline ends. From germline, CDR1 is SGHRS and CDR2 YFSETQ.

The rearrangement links TRBV10-3 to TRBJ1-5; tentative D call: TRBD1 (6 bases). Trimming removed 8 bases from V and 3 bases from J, with 11 bases in between. CDR1 is ENHRY and CDR2 is SYGVKD in the germline V gene. The length of the CDR3 is 13 residues. DNA for the CDR3: TGTGCCATCGGACAGCAAGTCAATCAGCCCCAGCATTTT. The encoded protein is CAIGQQVNQPQHF.

This chain links TRBV4-3 with TRBJ1-2; D is ambiguous. The CDR3 runs 13 residues. Trimming removed 4 bases at V and 0 bases at J, with 6 bases between. Germline V gene lookup returns CDR1 LGHNA and CDR2 YSLEER. The CDR3 protein is CASSPGSNYGYTF. CDR3 sequence (DNA): TGCGCCAGCAGCCCGGGATCTAACTATGGCTACACCTTC.

The gene calls are TRBV6-5 and TRBJ1-3; 8 bases line up with TRBD1. Germline lookup yields CDR1 MNHEY and CDR2 SVGAGI. This CDR3 region has 17 residues. With V trimmed by 5 bases and J by 2 bases, 11 bases remained unmatched. CDR3 nucleotide sequence: TGTGCCAGCAGTAAGGACAGGGAAAGATCGGCTGGAAACACCATATATTTT. It yields the protein CASSKDRERSAGNTIYF.

This clonotype was found many times. V and J are TRBV6-5 and TRBJ2-4; 8 nucleotides line up with TRBD2. CDR3 length: 15 residues. V gave up 6 bases and J gave up 12 bases; unmatched junction bases: 16. Germline lookup yields CDR1 MNHEY and CDR2 SVGAGI. CDR3 loop: CASRLTPRSGGPQYF. The CDR3 region has the DNA TGTGCCAGCAGATTAACCCCGAGGAGCGGGGGACCTCAGTACTTC.

This clonotype was seen a few times. This chain connects TRBV7-2 to TRBJ2-5; 11 bases line up with TRBD2. CDR1 is SGHTA and CDR2 is FQGNSA in the germline V gene. J lost 7 bases, V lost 5 bases, and 9 bases had no gene match. This CDR3 has 15 amino acids. The CDR3 nucleotides read TGTGCCAGCAGCATTTGGACTAGCGGGTTACGGACCCAGTACTTC. This codes for CASSIWTSGLRTQYF.

This clonotype was recorded at least ten times. The chain joins TRBV4-3 to TRBJ2-3, with D possibly matching TRBD2 (5 bases). From germline, CDR1 is LGHNA and CDR2 YSLEER. The V gene lost 2 bases and the J gene lost 6 bases, with 12 bases spanning the gap. The CDR3 spans 14 residues. This CDR3 reads CASSQSYSADTQYF. CDR3 in DNA: TGCGCCAGCAGCCAATCTTATAGCGCGGATACGCAGTATTTT.

This clonotype was counted between two and nine times. Here the CDR3 reads CASSPGDTGELFF. CDR3 DNA sequence: TGCGCCAGCAGCCCCGGGGACACCGGGGAGCTGTTTTTT. This chain links TRBV5-1 with TRBJ2-2; D may be TRBD2 (5 bases). V lost 4 bases and J 3 bases, leaving 7 bases between the germline ends. The CDR3 extends over 13 amino acids. Germline CDR1 reads SGHRS; CDR2 reads YFSETQ.

This clonotype has more than one count but fewer than ten. The V and J genes are TRBV5-1 and TRBJ1-2; D gene unclear. Germline V CDR1 and CDR2: SGHRS, YFSETQ. The CDR3 loop spans 14 amino acids. V lost 0 bases and J 1 base, leaving 7 bases between the germline ends. The CDR3 loop is CASSLEPSNYGYTF. The DNA of the CDR3 is TGCGCCAGCAGCTTGGAGCCGAGTAACTATGGCTACACCTTC. Based on the CDR3 plus reference TRBV5-1 and TRBJ1-2, the full variable domain is KAGVTQTPRYLIKTRGQQVTLSCSPISGHRSVSWYQQTPGQGLQFLFEYFSETQRNKGNFPGRFSGRQFSNSRSEMNVSTLELGDSALYLCASSLEPSNYGYTFGSGTRLTVV.

The rearrangement uses TRBV7-9 and TRBJ2-5; the D gene is possibly TRBD1 (5 bases). The CDR3 is 13 residues long. Germline CDR1 and CDR2: SEHNR and FQNEAQ (reference sequence). V was pared by 4 bases and J by 5 bases, with 11 bases between. The CDR3 DNA follows: TGTGCCAGCAGCTGGACAAGTGGGGAGACCCAGTACTTC. It translates to CASSWTSGETQYF.

The chain couples TRBV7-6 to TRBJ2-1; the match to TRBD2 covers 9 bases. V lost 0 bases to trimming and J lost 5 bases; unmatched junction nucleotides: 8. CDR1 SGHVS and CDR2 FNYEAQ come from the germline V gene. The CDR3 length is 17 residues. The CDR3 DNA follows: TGTGCCAGCAGCTTAGCGGTCCGGGCTAGCGGGGACAATGAGCAGTTCTTC. Translating gives CASSLAVRASGDNEQFF.

A few counts support this clonotype. The V call is TRBV12-3 or TRBV12-4, the J call TRBJ2-5; 9 bases are shared with TRBD2. Trimming cost V 8 bases and J 4 bases; bases outside gene matches: 5. This CDR3 has 13 residues. Here the CDR3 DNA reads TGTGCCAGCCGAGTAGCGGGGGCAGAGACCCAGTACTTC. It codes for CASRVAGAETQYF.

The table lists this clonotype with a few counts. The CDR3 here is CASSFQGDQPQHF. The CDR3 DNA follows: TGTGCCAGCAGTTTTCAGGGGGACCAGCCCCAGCATTTT. This chain connects TRBV12-3 or TRBV12-4 to TRBJ1-5, with 7 bases fitting TRBD1. This CDR3 contains 13 residues. V trimming: 3 bases; J trimming: 7 bases; junction bases outside the gene matches: 3.

The CDR3 DNA is TGTGCCAGCAGCTTTGGGGTCGGATATGGCTACACCTTC. This gives the protein CASSFGVGYGYTF. The rearrangement joins TRBV11-2 to TRBJ1-2; D is ambiguous. The CDR3 covers 13 residues. Per germline, CDR1 SGHAT and CDR2 FQNNGV. Trimming took off 3 bases at V and 5 bases at J, with 10 bases between the two ends. Based on the CDR3 plus reference TRBV11-2 and TRBJ1-2, the full variable domain is EAGVAQSPRYKIIEKRQSVAFWCNPISGHATLYWYQQILGQGPKLLIQFQNNGVVDDSQLPKDRFSAERLKGVDSTLKIQPAKLEDSAVYLCASSFGVGYGYTFGSGTRLTVV.

The chain uses TRBV18 and TRBJ2-7; maybe TRBD2 (7 bases). The CDR3 totals 16 residues. Germline loops: CDR1 KGHSH, CDR2 LQKENI. V lost 2 bases and J lost 4, with 18 bases in between. CDR3: CASSPRVGGLRYEQYV. CDR3 nucleotides: TGTGCCAGCTCACCAAGGGTGGGGGGGCTGCGGTACGAGCAGTACGTC.

This clonotype was counted at least ten times. The V and J genes are TRBV12-3 or TRBV12-4 and TRBJ1-5; D is unclear. There are 11 residues in the CDR3. V lost 2 bases and J 4 bases, leaving 0 bases between the germline ends. The CDR3 here is CASSLNQPQHF. CDR3 in DNA: TGTGCCAGCAGTTTAAATCAGCCCCAGCATTTT.

This clonotype was seen a handful of times. The chain employs TRBV6-2 or TRBV6-3 and TRBJ2-6; D is ambiguous. This CDR3 region has 16 residues. From germline, CDR1 is MNHEY and CDR2 SVGEGT. With 5 bases removed from V and 0 bases from J, the gap between germline ends came to 11 bases. The CDR3 reads CASSPPGSSGANVLTF. For the CDR3, the DNA is TGTGCCAGCAGTCCTCCAGGAAGCTCTGGGGCCAACGTCCTGACTTTC.